This T cell receptor beta chain is from a study of graft-versus-host responses after intestinal transplantation. Study outcomes and limitations: GvH clones occurred in recipient marrow; some first appeared in ileum or blood.

Using immunoSEQ multiplex PCR, the repertoire was profiled, and TCRdb retains in-frame clones only, with some absent. The data contain tens of thousands of clones, about 90% of them singletons. The CDR3 loop spans 15 amino acids. Trimming took off 3 bases at V and 1 base at J, with 12 bases between the two ends. The germline gives CDR1 SGHVS, CDR2 FNYEAQ. This clone showed up just once. Its specificity is not known. This specimen was unstimulated CD8+ T cells sorted from spleen or lymph node cells, taken before intestinal transplant. The receptor's source is a human donor who received an intestinal transplant. The chain recombines TRBV7-6 with TRBJ1-1; D is uncertain. The CDR3 DNA reads as TGTGCCAGCAGCTTGGAGGACGTGGGGAACACTGAAGCTTTCTTT. Residues: CASSLEDVGNTEAFF.